Sequencing of this TCR beta chain was carried out in a study of identical twins. Study-level findings and limits: Excess low generation probability was seen in twin-shared out-of-frame alpha sequences. In zero-insertion analyses, partial confounding could arise from invariant MAIT and iNKT cells.

This clonotype was recorded a few times. What it recognizes is unknown. TCRdb analysed the 5' RACE reads with MiXCR anew, one entry per CDR3 protein. The sample records 1,800,000 or so distinct CDR3 sequences, under 35% being singletons. This CDR3 spans 11 amino acids. The sequence came from a newborn girl in good health. J is TRBJ1-6 and V is TRBV21-1. TRBV21-1 is a known pseudogene. What was sequenced was cord blood. DNA of the CDR3: TGTGCCAGCACCTCCTCCACGGCCCTCCACTTT. It translates to CASTSSTALHF.